This TCR beta chain was found in a study of cytomegalovirus exposure and HLA in healthy donors. With 60 Vbeta and 13 Jbeta primers, the PCR was carried out. The repertoire was sequenced with immunoSEQ multiplex PCR; TCRdb's copy has only in-frame clones and lacks some. Of roughly 150,000 clones listed, 65% to 80% are singletons. V lost 2 bases and J lost 7; bases outside the gene matches: 6. The CDR3 consists of 14 residues. Germline assignment: CDR1 SGDLS and CDR2 YYNGEE. Concerning this clone: Its specificity is not known.

Study-wide results and limits: Other equally common chains were less clonally expanded than HLA-associated TCR beta chains, a later analysis showed. For presence/absence analyses, sequencing depth was assumed to be roughly uniform across donors. A later analysis reportedly identified an Asian-associated ancestry cluster as carrying fewer N-insertions than the roughly 720-donor mean. Rarity held for most TCR sequences, but there were some public TCRs that occurred in many donors.

This chain links TRBV9 with TRBJ2-1; 7 nucleotides align to TRBD2. The sample taken for sequencing was PBMCs. This TCR was recovered from a male donor in good health and CMV-seronegative. The CDR3 region has the DNA TGTGCCAGCAGCGTCTACGGGGGGTATAATGAGCAGTTCTTC. Translating gives CASSVYGGYNEQFF.